The T cell receptor beta chain described here comes from a study of siplizumab effects on memory and regulatory T cells. TCRdb keeps only in-frame clones here, not all; method: immunoSEQ multiplex PCR. The sample gives approximately 110,000 clones, about 92% of which show up once; around 0.75% is in the top ten. The CDR3 runs 19 residues. Per germline, CDR1 SGHTA and CDR2 FQGNSA. V was clipped by 5 bases and J by 3 bases; unmatched bases: 19. The chain is built from TRBV7-2 and TRBJ2-5, with TRBD2 matching 9 bases. The specimen was Tregs sorted from blood. This clonotype originated in a human donor in good health. The CDR3: CASSPRLGWSSGTEETQYF. CDR3 in DNA: TGTGCCAGCAGCCCCAGGTTGGGGTGGTCTAGCGGGACTGAAGAGACCCAGTACTTC. The variable domain in full, with the rest retrieved from reference TRBV7-2 and TRBJ2-5, is GAGVSQSPSNKVTEKGKDVELRCDPISGHTALYWYRQSLGQGLEFLIYFQGNSAPDKSGLPSDRFSAERTGGSVSTLTIQRTQQEDSAVYLCASSPRLGWSSGTEETQYFGPGTRLLVL.